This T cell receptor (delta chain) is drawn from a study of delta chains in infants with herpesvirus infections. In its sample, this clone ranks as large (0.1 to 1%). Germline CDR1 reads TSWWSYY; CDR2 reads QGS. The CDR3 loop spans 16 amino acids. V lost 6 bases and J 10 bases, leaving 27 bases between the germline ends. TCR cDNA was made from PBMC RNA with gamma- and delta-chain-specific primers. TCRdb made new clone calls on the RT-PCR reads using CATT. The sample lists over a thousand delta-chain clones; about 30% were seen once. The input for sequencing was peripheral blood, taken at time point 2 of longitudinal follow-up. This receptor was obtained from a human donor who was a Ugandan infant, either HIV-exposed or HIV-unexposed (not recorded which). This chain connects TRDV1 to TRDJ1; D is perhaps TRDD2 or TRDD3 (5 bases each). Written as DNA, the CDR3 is TGTGCTCTTGGACTCGAGAGCCTACCCAGGCGCGGGGGACTCATCTTT. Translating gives CALGLESLPRRGGLIF.